The 24 T cell receptor beta chains in this list originate from one sample, sequenced in a study of sequential checkpoint blockade in melanoma. Treatment indicated: randomized to nivolumab then ipilimumab (arm A) or the reverse (arm B). Sequenced by immunoSEQ multiplex PCR; TCRdb stores in-frame clones only, minus some. Of tens of thousands of clones listed, 80% to 90% are singletons. The source material was CD8+ T cells sorted from blood (inferred from file names), sampled from a patient given nivolumab and ipilimumab in sequence. The receptors shown here come from a human donor with melanoma.

The chain couples TRBV5-8 to TRBJ1-1, with D uncertain. CDR3 length: 16 amino acids. Germline V gene sequence: CDR1 SGHTS, CDR2 YDEGEE. V dropped 0 bases and J dropped 0 bases, with 12 bases sitting between them. For the CDR3, the DNA is TGTGCCAGCAGCTTGGGATGGCAGTTGATGAACACTGAAGCTTTCTTT. Its translation is CASSLGWQLMNTEAFF.

The CDR3 region is CASSFSNTDTQYF. CDR3 sequence (DNA): TGTGCCAGCAGTTTCTCTAATACAGATACGCAGTATTTT. The chain couples TRBV27 to TRBJ2-3, with no clear D. Looked up from germline, CDR1 is MNHEY and CDR2 is SMNVEV (reference sequence). This CDR3 spans 13 amino acids. The germline V and J ends were trimmed by 3 bases and 3 bases, with 7 bases remaining between them.

The V call is TRBV5-1, the J call TRBJ2-1, with a weak D call TRBD1 (6 bases). Between the trimmed V and J ends, which lost 2 bases and 4 bases, there was a span of 10 bases. The CDR3 loop spans 14 amino acids. Looked up from germline, CDR1 is SGHRS and CDR2 is YFSETQ. The CDR3 protein is CASSFQTGYNEQFF. The CDR3 DNA sequence: TGCGCCAGCAGCTTCCAAACAGGGTACAATGAGCAGTTCTTC. Full variable domain (outside the CDR3, taken from reference TRBV5-1 and TRBJ2-1): KAGVTQTPRYLIKTRGQQVTLSCSPISGHRSVSWYQQTPGQGLQFLFEYFSETQRNKGNFPGRFSGRQFSNSRSEMNVSTLELGDSALYLCASSFQTGYNEQFFGPGTRLTVL.

V usage is TRBV27 and J usage is TRBJ2-2; D gene ambiguous. The CDR3 consists of 13 residues. Deletions cut 3 bases from V and 6 bases from J, with 8 bases between. Germline V gene sequence: CDR1 MNHEY, CDR2 SMNVEV (reference sequence). CDR3 amino acids: CASSLIRAGELFF. The CDR3 DNA sequence: TGTGCCAGCAGTTTGATACGGGCCGGGGAGCTGTTTTTT.

This clone turned up a few times. Here the CDR3 DNA reads TGTGCCAGCAGCCCAGGAGCGGGAGGGCCGTACGAGCAGTACTTC. Its translation: CASSPGAGGPYEQYF. The chain links TRBV7-3 to TRBJ2-7; the match to TRBD2 covers 10 bases. Losses at the gene ends were 5 bases for V and 4 bases for J; bases not matched to a gene: 8. In germline, CDR1 is SGHTA, CDR2 FQGTGA. There are 15 residues in the CDR3.

The chain employs TRBV2 and TRBJ2-7; D unclear. Trimming pared 4 bases from V and 6 bases from J, leaving 7 bases between. The CDR3 has 11 residues. Germline V gene lookup returns CDR1 SNHLY and CDR2 FYNNEI. CDR3 region: CASSAGSEQYF. CDR3 nucleotide sequence: TGTGCCAGCAGTGCGGGTAGCGAGCAGTACTTC.

The genes are TRBV4-1 and TRBJ2-7, with 9 bases fitting TRBD2. This CDR3 is built from 16 residues. Looked up from germline, CDR1 is MGHRA and CDR2 is YSYEKL. V was clipped by 0 bases and J by 2 bases; unmatched bases: 5. The DNA for the CDR3 is TGCGCCAGCAGCCAAGAACCTAGCGGGGTAGCCTACGAGCAGTACTTC. This translates into CASSQEPSGVAYEQYF.

The chain combines TRBV19 with TRBJ1-1; tentative D call: TRBD1 (5 bases). CDR3 length: 10 amino acids. Trimming took off 10 bases at V and 10 bases at J, with 13 bases between the two ends. Germline V gene lookup returns CDR1 LNHDA and CDR2 SQIVND (reference sequence). CDR3 nucleotides: TGTGCCACACAGGAAAAGCGAGCTTTCTTT. Amino acids: CATQEKRAFF.

The V call is TRBV27, the J call TRBJ1-1; no clear D. Germline V gene sequence: CDR1 MNHEY, CDR2 SMNVEV (reference sequence). This CDR3 is 11 amino acids long. V was cut by 6 bases and J by 1 base, with 3 bases left in between. CDR3 sequence (DNA): TGTGCCAGCAGACAGAACACTGAAGCTTTCTTT. Translation: CASRQNTEAFF.

This sequence joins TRBV18 and TRBJ2-2; 7 bases match TRBD1. V shed 6 bases and J 5 bases; nucleotides not matched to a gene: 12. This CDR3 has 16 amino acids. Germline CDR1 KGHSH, CDR2 LQKENI. The CDR3 protein is CASSPGQEYPTGELFF. The CDR3 coding sequence is TGTGCCAGCTCCCCCGGACAGGAATATCCAACCGGGGAGCTGTTTTTT.

This clone was counted a few times. The J gene is TRBJ2-2, the V gene TRBV4-1; 8 bases align to TRBD2. Germline V gene lookup returns CDR1 MGHRA and CDR2 YSYEKL. J was trimmed by 0 bases and V by 4 bases; bases with no gene match: 13. This CDR3 contains 19 residues. The CDR3 nucleotides read TGCGCCAGCAGCCCCGGTGGGGCGGGAGGCCTTGCGAACACCGGGGAGCTGTTTTTT. Protein: CASSPGGAGGLANTGELFF.

The chain couples TRBV14 to TRBJ1-4, with D possibly matching TRBD1 (5 bases). Per the germline V gene, CDR1 is SGHDN and CDR2 is FVKESK. Trimming left V 4 bases short and J 5 bases short, with 11 bases between. This CDR3 comprises 14 residues. CDR3 sequence: CASSPDRRNEKLFF. CDR3 nucleotides: TGTGCCAGCAGCCCCGACAGACGAAATGAAAAACTGTTTTTT.

The CDR3 nucleotides read TGTGCCAGCAGTTTTACAGGTCCTAATCAGCCCCAGCATTTT. Its protein product is CASSFTGPNQPQHF. J is TRBJ1-5 and V is TRBV27; tentative D call: TRBD1 (5 bases). Germline values: CDR1 MNHEY, CDR2 SMNVEV (reference sequence). The CDR3 is made up of 14 amino acids. The V end lost 3 bases, the J end lost 4 bases, and 10 bases lay between the germline ends.

The chain carries TRBV27 and TRBJ2-5; TRBD2 aligns across 9 bases. The CDR3 has 17 amino acids. The germline V gene has CDR1 MNHEY and CDR2 SMNVEV (reference sequence). The trim removed 4 bases at V and 3 bases at J, leaving 12 bases unmatched. The CDR3 sequence: CASSWAPTGTSKETQYF. The CDR3 DNA follows: TGTGCCAGCAGTTGGGCGCCTACTGGGACTAGCAAAGAGACCCAGTACTTC.

This clone was observed a handful of times. The chain employs TRBV6-1 and TRBJ2-5; TRBD2 matches at 10 bases. The germline V gene has CDR1 MNHNS and CDR2 SASEGT. V lost 0 bases to trimming and J lost 1 base; unmatched junction nucleotides: 11. The CDR3 is 19 amino acids. The CDR3 loop reads CASSEAPGLATRAQETQYF. The CDR3 nucleotides are TGTGCCAGCAGTGAAGCGCCGGGACTAGCGACGAGAGCCCAAGAGACCCAGTACTTC.

This chain links TRBV19 with TRBJ1-5; D is unclear. In germline, CDR1 is LNHDA, CDR2 SQIVND (reference sequence). V was clipped by 0 bases and J by 7 bases, with 7 bases between them. The CDR3 extends over 13 amino acids. The CDR3 DNA follows: TGTGCCAGTAGTATAGATAGTAGACAGCCCCAGCATTTT. This encodes CASSIDSRQPQHF.

This chain uses TRBV10-3 with TRBJ2-1; 14 bases align to TRBD2. V was pared by 3 bases and J by 6 bases, with 10 bases of the junction left unmatched. Germline-derived CDR1 and CDR2 are ENHRY and SYGVKD. This CDR3 has 18 amino acids. In nucleotides, the CDR3 is TGTGCCATCAGTGACGTCCCGGGACTAGCGGGAGCGACCAATGAGCAGTTCTTC. This translates into CAISDVPGLAGATNEQFF.

V usage is TRBV5-6 and J usage is TRBJ2-1; D is perhaps TRBD1 (5 bases). The germline V gene has CDR1 SGHDT and CDR2 YYEEEE. This CDR3 is 13 amino acids long. Trimming cost V 2 bases and J 4 bases, with 7 bases left between them. CDR3 loop: CASSFGAYNEQFF. CDR3 nucleotides: TGTGCCAGCAGCTTTGGGGCTTACAATGAGCAGTTCTTC.

As regards this clone: In the same sample, other DNA sequences code for this CDR3. This sequence joins TRBV4-1 and TRBJ2-5; perhaps TRBD2 as D (5 bases). V was pared by 1 base and J by 4 bases, with 7 bases between. CDR3 length: 13 residues. Germline V gene lookup returns CDR1 MGHRA and CDR2 YSYEKL. The CDR3 sequence is CASSQVGVETQYF. The DNA of the CDR3 is TGCGCCAGCAGCCAAGTCGGGGTAGAGACCCAGTACTTC.

This chain uses TRBV4-1 with TRBJ1-4; TRBD1 matches 9 bases. The CDR3 is made up of 17 amino acids. Germline CDR1 reads MGHRA; CDR2 reads YSYEKL. The V gene end was trimmed by 3 bases and the J gene end by 7 bases; junction bases not matched to a gene: 12. The CDR3 loop reads CASSQIVGGQGSEKLFF. DNA for the CDR3: TGCGCCAGCAGCCAGATAGTGGGGGGACAGGGTAGTGAAAAACTGTTTTTT.

J is TRBJ2-5 and V is TRBV9; D may be TRBD1 (7 bases). Gene TRBJ2-7 matches the end of the DNA better, so the J call may be wrong. This CDR3 comprises 13 residues. CDR1 SGDLS and CDR2 YYNGEE come from the germline V gene. DNA for the CDR3: TGTGCCAGCGGGTCAGGGGGGCCCTACGAGCAGTACTTC. Its translation is CASGSGGPYEQYF.

The V and J genes are TRBV27 and TRBJ2-3, with a tentative D call TRBD2 (5 bases). Trimming pared 5 bases from V and 0 bases from J, leaving 9 bases between. Germline CDR1 is MNHEY and CDR2 is SMNVEV (reference sequence). CDR3 size: 14 residues. The CDR3 region is CASSPAVSTDTQYF. DNA for the CDR3: TGTGCCAGCAGTCCAGCGGTCAGCACAGATACGCAGTATTTT.

The CDR3 region is CASILKGTGSSYEQYF. The CDR3 bases are TGTGCCAGCATTTTAAAGGGGACAGGGAGCTCCTACGAGCAGTACTTC. V usage is TRBV7-8 and J usage is TRBJ2-7; 9 bases are shared with TRBD1. Germline CDR1 SGHVS, CDR2 FQNEAQ. V lost 7 bases and J lost 0; bases outside the gene matches: 10. The CDR3 is 16 amino acids.

The rearrangement uses TRBV27 and TRBJ2-7; 7 nucleotides agree with TRBD1. Trimming cost V 6 bases and J 3 bases; bases outside gene matches: 5. Germline values: CDR1 MNHEY, CDR2 SMNVEV (reference sequence). This CDR3 spans 13 amino acids. The CDR3 DNA reads as TGTGCCAGCAGGCTCGGGACAGACTACGAGCAGTACTTC. Amino acid sequence: CASRLGTDYEQYF.